This TCR beta chain was recovered during a study of shared clonotypes between healthy human individuals (dated by TCRdb to the early 2020s). General notes on the study: The cohort included three men and two women between 18 and 49 years of age. Different laboratories and diverse techniques were used to prepare libraries and sequence TCR repertoires, to increase sequencing depth and limit assay-specific biases. Per donor, three plates each were used for CD4 naive and CD4 memory, two for CD8 naive, and one for CD8 memory. The study deeply sequenced blood TCR repertoires of five healthy adults to estimate repertoire size and the extent of clonotype sharing between individuals. Each donor's leukapheresis produced roughly between roughly 0.85 and 9 billion PBMCs.

Using the deep immunoSEQ assay, TCR CDR3 regions were amplified from genomic DNA by multiplex PCR. Extracted genomic DNA from each cell subset was distributed evenly across all wells of several immunoSEQ 96-well plates, and each plate was treated as a replicate. Each replicate PCR for sorted subsets received about 180 ng genomic DNA, equal to about 30,000 T cell genomes. Purified libraries were measured with a Qubit 3.0 fluorometer, size-checked on a Bioanalyzer 2100, and measured again with the KAPA Library Quantification kit. A separate single-read 150-cycle Illumina NextSeq 550 flow cell was used to sequence each immunoSEQ 96-well plate. On the study's bioinformatics: The immunoSEQ output contained only junctional sequences without quality scores, so filtering could not match that applied to full-length reads. Sequences were annotated with PyIR, a Python wrapper for IgBLAST v1.9, using IMGT germline references to assign V/J genes and CDR3. Reads with weak V/J assignments (E-value above 1e-6), missing CDR3, stop codons, out-of-frame junctions, or ambiguous translated residues were removed. V3J clonotypes were defined as sequences sharing the same inferred V gene, J gene, and CDR3 amino acid sequence. The percentage overlap between two repertoires was calculated by dividing the number of shared unique clonotypes by the size of the smaller repertoire. Richness of each repertoire was evaluated using RTK rarefaction, the Chao1 estimator, and Recon v2.1 estimates of unobserved clonotypes. Generation probabilities for all TCRbeta clonotypes obtained by the gDNA method from a handful of donors were computed using OLGA. Not all clones reach the TCRdb copy of this immuneACCESS table, which keeps in-frame sequences only. Checked studies attribute under half of the gap to unresolved V genes and leave the rest unexplained. V and J calls and clone size follow that table, whereas D and trimming were derived from the DNA. This sample comprises 1.6 million or so clones, approximately 98.5% of them detected only once. The ten largest clones take up under 0.45% of the sample.

From a lookup of the germline V gene (reference sequence), CDR1 and CDR2 are SEHNR and FQNEAQ. CDR3 length: 12 amino acids, cysteine to phenylalanine. Only the CDR3 region is kept as DNA, spanning 36 bases read in frame from base 1. V is cut back by 10 bases and J by 8 bases, with 7 bases in the junction unmatched. The donors were healthy, HIV-negative adults with no recently reported acute infections or vaccinations. All donors were Caucasian adults living in Nashville, Tennessee, USA. Magnetic negative selection was used to enrich CD4+ T cells, after which naive cells were positively selected on CD45RA and the negative fraction became the memory subset. Blood was obtained by leukapheresis, after which PBMCs were separated by Ficoll-Histopaque density gradient centrifugation and cryopreserved in liquid nitrogen vapor phase. Purity and quantity of every magnetically sorted T cell population were checked by analytical flow cytometry. Genomic DNA was isolated from each sorted fraction and quantified by UV absorbance on a Nanodrop 2000c.

Findings and caveats that apply to the study as a whole: Pairwise subsampling led to the expectation that sequencing depth would affect the degree of clonotype sharing among donors. Estimated clonotype richness was generally larger for naive than for memory subsets. Compared with non-shared clonotypes, the clonotypes found in all four sorted-subset donors had higher generation probabilities. Because the study included a small number of donors, the genetic and exposure-history diversity represented was limited. Sampling was limited to blood, and TCR repertoires in tissue likely differ from TCR repertoires in blood. Across a handful of donors, 4.5% to 6.5% of naive CD4, approximately 3.6% of naive CD8, under 2.5% of memory CD4, and about 0.44% of memory CD8 clonotypes were shared. Rarefaction of sorted-subset datasets indicated incomplete sequencing despite the large sequencing depth.

On this clone itself: It lacks a known antigen. No base quality information exists; no much larger clone differs at one position.

The sample taken for sequencing was naive CD4+ T cells sorted from blood. This sample's cell subset or site label indicates: CD45RA+ positively selected. The chain couples TRBV7-9 to TRBJ1-2, with 10 junctional bases fitting TRBD1. The receptor was isolated from a man aged 25 to 40 in good health. The CDR3 corresponds to CATPGTGVGYTF. The nucleotides read TGTGCCACCCCCGGGACAGGGGTCGGCTACACCTTC.